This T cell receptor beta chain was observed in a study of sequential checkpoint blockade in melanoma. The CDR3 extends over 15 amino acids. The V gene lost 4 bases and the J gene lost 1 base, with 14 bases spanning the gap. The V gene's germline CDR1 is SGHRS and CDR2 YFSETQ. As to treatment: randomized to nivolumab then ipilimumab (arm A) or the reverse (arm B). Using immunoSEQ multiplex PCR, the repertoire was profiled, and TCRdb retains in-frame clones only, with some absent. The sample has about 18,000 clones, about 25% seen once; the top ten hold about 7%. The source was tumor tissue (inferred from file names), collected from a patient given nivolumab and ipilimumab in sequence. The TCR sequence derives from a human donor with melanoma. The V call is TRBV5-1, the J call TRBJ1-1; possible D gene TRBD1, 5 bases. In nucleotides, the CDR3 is TGCGCCAGCAGCGGGGGAGTGGGTGGGAACACTGAAGCTTTCTTT. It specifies CASSGGVGGNTEAFF.